The next 17 T cell receptor beta chains were all read from a single sample in a study of blood T cell repertoires in COVID-19. Clones were sequenced by immunoSEQ multiplex PCR, and TCRdb holds only the in-frame ones, with some missing. The data show 210,000 or so clones, around 80% seen once. The sequenced sample was peripheral blood. The receptors originated from a man aged 45-65 years who had recovered from COVID-19.

The chain has TRBV28 and TRBJ2-7, with a tentative D call TRBD2 (6 bases). This CDR3 is 14 amino acids long. Germline-derived CDR1 and CDR2 are MDHEN and SYDVKM. Trimming left V 3 bases short and J 0 bases short, with 9 bases between. The CDR3 loop is CASSFGGTSYEQYF. For the CDR3, the DNA is TGTGCCAGCAGTTTTGGGGGGACCTCCTACGAGCAGTACTTC.

The V and J genes are TRBV2 and TRBJ1-2, with D possibly TRBD1 on 5 matching bases. CDR1 and CDR2 from the germline V gene are SNHLY and FYNNEI. The CDR3 covers 12 residues. V gave up 7 bases and J gave up 3 bases, with 9 bases separating them. CDR3 sequence reads: CASIPTDYGYTF. CDR3 DNA sequence: TGTGCCAGCATTCCGACAGACTATGGCTACACCTTC.

The gene calls are TRBV27 and TRBJ1-5; D gene unclear. V was trimmed by 1 base and J by 2 bases, leaving 3 bases between them. The V gene's germline CDR1 is MNHEY and CDR2 SMNVEV (reference sequence). CDR3 size: 13 residues. This chain's CDR3 is CASSLFGNQPQHF. The CDR3 DNA sequence: TGTGCCAGCAGTTTATTCGGCAATCAGCCCCAGCATTTT.

The rearrangement links TRBV7-9 to TRBJ1-1; the D is unclear. The V gene's germline CDR1 is SEHNR and CDR2 FQNEAQ (reference sequence). This CDR3 comprises 11 residues. Trimming removed 1 base at V and 10 bases at J, with 7 bases between. The CDR3: CASSLEGRAFF. DNA for the CDR3: TGTGCCAGCAGCTTAGAAGGGAGAGCTTTCTTT.

The chain carries TRBV2 and TRBJ1-5, with 7 bases lining up with TRBD1. CDR1 SNHLY and CDR2 FYNNEI come from the germline V gene. Trimming removed 8 bases from V and 2 bases from J; junction bases left unmatched: 3. The CDR3 extends over 13 amino acids. Here the CDR3 reads CASLGQGNQPQHF. CDR3 bases: TGTGCCAGCCTCGGACAGGGCAATCAGCCCCAGCATTTT.

Only a few counts were recorded for this clone. The chain recombines TRBV6-1 with TRBJ2-6; the D is unclear. This CDR3 has 14 residues. Trimming took 3 bases from V and 1 from J, leaving 4 bases between them. CDR1 and CDR2 (germline): MNHNS, SASEGT. Here the CDR3 DNA reads TGTGCCAGCAGTGATACTTCTGGGGCCAACGTCCTGACTTTC. Translation: CASSDTSGANVLTF.

The chain combines TRBV7-3 with TRBJ2-1; maybe TRBD2 (6 bases). The V end was cut by 1 base, the J end by 7 bases, with 17 bases between. The CDR3 runs to 16 residues. Germline V gene sequence: CDR1 SGHTA, CDR2 FQGTGA. The CDR3 DNA sequence: TGTGCCAGCAGCTTAATGTCCGGGACTGCTAATAATGAGCAGTTCTTC. It translates to CASSLMSGTANNEQFF.

CDR3 sequence: CASRRRGANTEAFF. CDR3 sequence (DNA): TGTGCCAGCAGACGACGGGGGGCTAACACTGAAGCTTTCTTT. The V and J genes are TRBV28 and TRBJ1-1, with D possibly matching TRBD1 (6 bases). Germline CDR1 MDHEN, CDR2 SYDVKM. V was shortened by 6 bases and J by 2 bases, with 13 bases between the two germline ends. The CDR3 is 14 amino acids.

This rearrangement joins TRBV30 to TRBJ1-1; 8 nucleotides line up with TRBD1. The CDR3 consists of 12 residues. The V segment lost 5 bases and the J segment 1 base; nucleotides outside the gene matches: 0. From germline, CDR1 is GTSNPN and CDR2 SVGIG (reference sequence). CDR3 loop: CAWGQGNTEAFF. As DNA, the CDR3 is TGTGCCTGGGGACAGGGGAACACTGAAGCTTTCTTT.

J is TRBJ2-7 and V is TRBV18, with TRBD2 as a possible D gene (6 bases). The V gene's germline CDR1 is KGHSH and CDR2 LQKENI. The CDR3 consists of 14 residues. V was cut by 6 bases and J by 0 bases, with 12 bases left in between. Here the CDR3 reads CASSGGSHSYEQYF. The CDR3, as DNA: TGTGCCAGCTCCGGGGGTTCCCACTCCTACGAGCAGTACTTC.

The genes are TRBV5-1 and TRBJ2-5, with TRBD1 matching over 7 bases. V shed 3 bases, J shed 1 base, and the junction held 6 bases outside the gene matches. CDR3 length: 15 residues. The germline V gene encodes CDR1 SGHRS and CDR2 YFSETQ. CDR3 in DNA: TGCGCCAGCAGCTCGCTTACAGGGGCCCAAGAGACCCAGTACTTC. It is translated as CASSSLTGAQETQYF.

The V call is TRBV27, the J call TRBJ2-4; maybe TRBD2 (5 bases). The CDR3 runs 20 residues. The V gene's germline CDR1 is MNHEY and CDR2 SMNVEV (reference sequence). The germline V and J ends were trimmed by 7 bases and 0 bases, with 28 bases remaining between them. CDR3 in DNA: TGTGCCAGCATATGCAGTTTGCGTCAGTGGCAGGCGGGAGCCAAAAACATTCAGTACTTC. Protein sequence: CASICSLRQWQAGAKNIQYF.

The rearrangement joins TRBV29-1 to TRBJ2-1; possibly TRBD1 for D (6 bases). The CDR3 sequence is 16 residues long. CDR1 SQVTM and CDR2 ANQGSEA come from the germline V gene. V dropped 0 bases and J dropped 9 bases, with 21 bases sitting between them. The CDR3 DNA reads TGCAGCGTTGAAGAAGCTGACAGGTCGCCCGCGGGTGAGCAGTTCTTC. Translating gives CSVEEADRSPAGEQFF.

The V call is TRBV2, the J call TRBJ2-1, with TRBD1 as a possible D gene (6 bases). V was cut by 5 bases and J by 1 base, with 9 bases left in between. The CDR3 is made up of 14 amino acids. The germline V gene has CDR1 SNHLY and CDR2 FYNNEI. The CDR3 loop reads CASSKDSSYNEQFF. The DNA of the CDR3 is TGTGCCAGCAGTAAGGACAGTTCCTACAATGAGCAGTTCTTC. Full variable domain (rest looked up from reference TRBV2 and TRBJ2-1): EPEVTQTPSHQVTQMGQEVILRCVPISNHLYFYWYRQILGQKVEFLVSFYNNEISEKSEIFDDQFSVERPDGSNFTLKIRSTKLEDSAMYFCASSKDSSYNEQFFGPGTRLTVL.

The chain is built from TRBV19 and TRBJ1-5; TRBD1 might be the D (5 bases). The V gene's germline CDR1 is LNHDA and CDR2 SQIVND (reference sequence). There are 15 residues in the CDR3. V lost 8 bases to trimming and J lost 1 base, with 15 bases between them. The CDR3 loop is CASLGSGSSNQPQHF. The CDR3 DNA reads as TGTGCCAGTCTCGGTTCAGGGTCGAGCAATCAGCCCCAGCATTTT. Looking up the rest from reference TRBV19 and TRBJ1-5 gives the full variable domain: DGGITQSPKYLFRKEGQNVTLSCEQNLNHDAMYWYRQDPGQGLRLIYYSQIVNDFQKGDIAEGYSVSREKKESFPLTVTSAQKNPTAFYLCASLGSGSSNQPQHFGDGTRLSIL.

This chain uses TRBV9 with TRBJ2-4; a possible D gene is TRBD2 (6 bases). The CDR3 extends over 15 amino acids. V dropped 2 bases and J dropped 8 bases, with 17 bases sitting between them. Per the germline V gene, CDR1 is SGDLS and CDR2 is YYNGEE. CDR3 amino acids: CASSVGASTGDIQYF. The DNA for the CDR3 is TGTGCCAGCAGCGTTGGAGCATCGACGGGGGACATTCAGTACTTC.

The chain links TRBV9 to TRBJ1-5, with 7 positions matching TRBD1. The CDR3 extends over 14 amino acids. Germline V gene sequence: CDR1 SGDLS, CDR2 YYNGEE. Germline trimming cut 2 bases from V and 6 bases from J; bases unmatched to any gene: 5. The CDR3 here is CASSVGDSRQPQHF. The CDR3 region has the DNA TGTGCCAGCAGCGTCGGGGACAGCCGTCAGCCCCAGCATTTT.